One sample yielded the 15 T cell receptor beta chains listed below, sequenced in a study of T cells in Graves' hyperthyroidism and ophthalmopathy (dated by TCRdb to between 2018 and 2021). The library was built by means of multiplex PCR. Sequencing was carried out with an Illumina HiSeq 2000. TCR beta CDR3 regions were amplified from RNA transcripts. For the first round of RT-PCR on the TCR CDR3, the HTBI primer set was used together with the Qiagen OneStep RT-PCR kit. Using fastp trimming at Q25 and MiXCR clonotype assembly, TCRdb reanalyzed the public sequencing data and kept in-frame beta chains. Here each entry gathers all rows of one CDR3 protein and keeps the most common genes and DNA. The sample table holds approximately 690,000 distinct CDR3 sequences, of which around 21% were seen once. The top ten hold around a third of the sample. Sequenced input: blood. Every receptor here comes from a man aged 25-40 years with Graves' ophthalmopathy.

The chain has TRBV11-2 and TRBJ1-6; D is uncertain. The CDR3 has 13 residues. Deletions cut 0 bases from V and 9 bases from J, with 6 bases between. Looked up from germline, CDR1 is SGHAT and CDR2 is FQNNGV. The CDR3: CASSLEAFSPLHF. The CDR3, as DNA: TGTGCCAGCAGCTTAGAGGCTTTTTCACCCCTCCACTTT. Complete variable domain (other parts from reference TRBV11-2 and TRBJ1-6): EAGVAQSPRYKIIEKRQSVAFWCNPISGHATLYWYQQILGQGPKLLIQFQNNGVVDDSQLPKDRFSAERLKGVDSTLKIQPAKLEDSAVYLCASSLEAFSPLHFGNGTRLTVT.

This clonotype has at least ten counts. CDR3 in DNA: TGTGCCAGCTCTCTAGCGGCGTTTTACGAGCAGTACTTC. It translates to CASSLAAFYEQYF. The chain links TRBV7-9 to TRBJ2-7; 7 nucleotides agree with TRBD2. The ends lost 8 bases at V and 4 bases at J; junction bases unmatched: 8. This CDR3 is built from 13 residues. Germline V gene lookup returns CDR1 SEHNR and CDR2 FQNEAQ (reference sequence). The variable domain in full, completed from reference TRBV7-9 and TRBJ2-7, reads DTGVSQNPRHKITKRGQNVTFRCDPISEHNRLYWYRQTLGQGPEFLTYFQNEAQLEKSRLLSDRFSAERPKGSFSTLEIQRTEQGDSAMYLCASSLAAFYEQYFGPGTRLTVT.

The rearrangement links TRBV29-1 to TRBJ1-1; 8 bases line up with TRBD1. V lost 7 bases and J lost 9; bases outside the gene matches: 13. CDR1 and CDR2 (germline): SQVTM, ANQGSEA. CDR3 length equals 13 residues. CDR3 region: CSGVVAQGVQAFF. The DNA of the CDR3 is TGCAGCGGAGTTGTAGCACAGGGGGTACAAGCTTTCTTT. Based on the CDR3 plus reference TRBV29-1 and TRBJ1-1, the full variable domain is SAVISQKPSRDICQRGTSLTIQCQVDSQVTMMFWYRQQPGQSLTLIATANQGSEATYESGFVIDKFPISRPNLTFSTLTVSNMSPEDSSIYLCSGVVAQGVQAFFGQGTRLTVV.

This clonotype showed up many times. V gene TRBV5-1 combines with J gene TRBJ2-1, with 11 bases aligning to TRBD2. Germline trimming cut 4 bases from V and 4 bases from J; bases unmatched to any gene: 4. The germline CDR1 and CDR2 sequences are SGHRS and YFSETQ. The CDR3 is 15 amino acids. CDR3 in DNA: TGCGCCAGCAGCGCTGGGACTAGCGGATACAATGAGCAGTTCTTC. Residues: CASSAGTSGYNEQFF.

This clonotype was seen repeatedly, ten times or more. The chain employs TRBV28 and TRBJ1-6; the D gene is possibly TRBD1 (6 bases). V shed 5 bases and J shed 9 bases, with 17 bases lying between them. The germline V gene has CDR1 MDHEN and CDR2 SYDVKM. CDR3 length equals 15 residues. CDR3 nucleotide sequence: TGTGCCAGCAGTCCTCCCCAGGGGAGGTCTTCACCCCTCCACTTT. This encodes CASSPPQGRSSPLHF.

This clonotype was found a few times. The J gene is TRBJ2-3, the V gene TRBV28; D is possibly TRBD2 (5 bases). With 5 bases removed from V and 2 bases from J, the gap between germline ends came to 14 bases. The CDR3 is 15 residues long. Germline-derived CDR1 and CDR2 are MDHEN and SYDVKM. As DNA, the CDR3 is TGTGCCAGCAGTGAGCGGCTATCCCTCACAGATACGCAGTATTTT. Translating it yields CASSERLSLTDTQYF. Filled out from reference TRBV28 and TRBJ2-3, the complete variable domain reads DVKVTQSSRYLVKRTGEKVFLECVQDMDHENMFWYRQDPGLGLRLIYFSYDVKMKEKGDIPEGYSVSREKKERFSLILESASTNQTSMYLCASSERLSLTDTQYFGPGTRLTVL.

Of note for this clonotype: The conserved final phenylalanine or tryptophan is absent from the CDR3, which likely points to a read error. V is TRBV6-1 and J is TRBJ2-4; D possibly uses TRBD1 or TRBD2 (5 bases each). Germline loops: CDR1 MNHNS, CDR2 SASEGT. The CDR3 sequence is 16 residues long. V lost 0 bases, J lost 0 bases, and 9 bases lay in between. The CDR3 DNA follows: TGTGCCAGCAGTGAAGCTGGGGGTCTAGCCAAAAACATTCAGTACCTC. Protein: CASSEAGGLAKNIQYL.

The rearrangement links TRBV20-1 to TRBJ2-1, with 7 bases lining up with TRBD2. Germline assignment: CDR1 DFQATT and CDR2 SNEGSKA (reference sequence). With 0 bases clipped from V and 4 bases from J, the junction kept 6 bases outside the gene matches. The CDR3 consists of 15 residues. The CDR3 DNA follows: TGCAGTGCTAGAGATTCCATAGCGGGTTACAATGAGCAGTTCTTC. Encoded protein: CSARDSIAGYNEQFF.

The rearrangement links TRBV6-2 or TRBV6-3 to TRBJ2-7, with D perhaps TRBD2 (5 bases). The CDR3 runs to 14 residues. The germline V gene encodes CDR1 MNHEY and CDR2 SVGEGT. V dropped 6 bases and J dropped 2 bases, with 14 bases sitting between them. The CDR3 coding sequence is TGTGCCAGCAGCCTCTTAGGACTTCCCTACGAGCAGTACTTC. Protein: CASSLLGLPYEQYF.

This clonotype was seen ten or more times. The CDR3 bases are TGTGCCACCAGCAATATAGCGGGAGAGACCCAGTACTTC. Translation: CATSNIAGETQYF. The chain is built from TRBV15 and TRBJ2-5; 7 nucleotides agree with TRBD2. This CDR3 comprises 13 residues. The trim removed 4 bases at V and 4 bases at J, leaving 3 bases unmatched. CDR1 is LNHNV, CDR2 YYDKDF, per germline (reference sequence). Based on the CDR3 plus reference TRBV15 and TRBJ2-5, the full variable domain is DAMVIQNPRYQVTQFGKPVTLSCSQTLNHNVMYWYQQKSSQAPKLLFHYYDKDFNNEADTPDNFQSRRPNTSFCFLDIRSPGLGDTAMYLCATSNIAGETQYFGPGTRLLVL.

V and J are TRBV7-6 and TRBJ2-3; 11 nucleotides match TRBD2. Trimming took 0 bases from V and 6 from J; bases not matched to a gene: 8. Germline V gene sequence: CDR1 SGHVS, CDR2 FNYEAQ. This CDR3 comprises 17 residues. CDR3 sequence reads: CASSLALLAGGPDTQYF. The CDR3 coding sequence is TGTGCCAGCAGCTTAGCGTTGTTAGCGGGAGGGCCCGATACGCAGTATTTT.

The table lists this clonotype with many counts. This rearrangement joins TRBV28 to TRBJ1-1, with D uncertain. The CDR3 has 11 residues. CDR1 and CDR2 from the germline V gene are MDHEN and SYDVKM. Trimming shortened V by 2 bases and J by 8 bases, and 6 bases separated the two germline ends. The CDR3 protein is CASSLGEEAFF. The CDR3 coding sequence is TGTGCCAGCAGTTTAGGGGAGGAAGCTTTCTTT. Full variable domain (outside the CDR3, taken from reference TRBV28 and TRBJ1-1): DVKVTQSSRYLVKRTGEKVFLECVQDMDHENMFWYRQDPGLGLRLIYFSYDVKMKEKGDIPEGYSVSREKKERFSLILESASTNQTSMYLCASSLGEEAFFGQGTRLTVV.

This chain connects TRBV12-3 or TRBV12-4 to TRBJ1-3; D is undetermined. V was trimmed by 6 bases and J by 2 bases, leaving 17 bases between them. This CDR3 has 16 residues. The CDR3 spells CASRPDFPVTGNTIYF. The CDR3 bases are TGTGCCAGCAGGCCGGACTTCCCTGTCACTGGAAACACCATATATTTT.

This clonotype was seen many times. The chain employs TRBV10-3 and TRBJ2-7, with D perhaps matching TRBD2 (6 bases). The CDR3 is 15 amino acids. Deletions cut 3 bases from V and 7 bases from J, with 19 bases between. Germline CDR1 reads ENHRY; CDR2 reads SYGVKD. The CDR3 spells CAISDQGTPQREQYF. The CDR3 coding sequence is TGTGCCATCAGTGACCAAGGGACTCCTCAGAGGGAGCAGTACTTC.

The genes are TRBV10-2 and TRBJ1-1, with a tentative D call TRBD1 (6 bases). Germline assignment: CDR1 WSHSY and CDR2 SAAADI. Trimming stripped 8 bases from V and 2 bases from J, with 12 bases between. The CDR3 sequence is 13 residues long. CDR3 nucleotides: TGCGCCAGCCGGACAGACTACAACACTGAAGCTTTCTTT. This sequence encodes CASRTDYNTEAFF.